These 18 T cell receptor beta chains came from one sample sequenced in a study of cytomegalovirus exposure and HLA in healthy donors. Clones were read by immunoSEQ multiplex PCR, and TCRdb kept only the in-frame ones, dropping some. The sample has approximately 150,000 clones, 87% seen once. The sequenced sample consisted of PBMCs. Source of these receptors: a woman in her thirties in good health and CMV-seronegative.

V is TRBV29-1 and J is TRBJ1-2; 7 positions agree with TRBD1. Losses at the gene ends were 3 bases for V and 5 bases for J; bases not matched to a gene: 6. CDR1 and CDR2 (germline): SQVTM, ANQGSEA. The CDR3 has 13 residues. The CDR3 DNA follows: TGCAGCGTTGAGCAGTACAGGGGATATGGCTACACCTTC. Protein: CSVEQYRGYGYTF.

V is TRBV6-1 and J is TRBJ1-2; 8 bases match TRBD1. The germline V gene has CDR1 MNHNS and CDR2 SASEGT. CDR3 size: 14 residues. V was pared by 4 bases and J by 6 bases, with 7 bases of the junction left unmatched. The CDR3 sequence: CASSGDRGVNGYTF. Here the CDR3 DNA reads TGTGCCAGCAGTGGAGACAGGGGAGTTAATGGCTACACCTTC.

The V call is TRBV7-9, the J call TRBJ1-3; unclear D gene. Germline V gene data show CDR1 as SEHNR and CDR2 as FQNEAQ (reference sequence). The length of the CDR3 is 17 residues. V was shortened by 1 base and J by 2 bases, with 15 bases between the two germline ends. CDR3 amino acids: CASSLETNRLAGNTIYF. Here the CDR3 DNA reads TGTGCCAGCAGCTTAGAGACTAATAGGCTTGCTGGAAACACCATATATTTT.

The rearrangement joins TRBV7-8 to TRBJ1-4; 7 bases map to TRBD1. In germline, CDR1 is SGHVS, CDR2 FQNEAQ. This CDR3 has 14 residues. After removal of 5 bases from V and 5 bases from J, the junction contained 5 bases not matched to a gene. The CDR3 region has the DNA TGTGCCAGCAGCCCCCGACAGGGAAATGAAAAACTGTTTTTT. Protein product: CASSPRQGNEKLFF.

Details on this clone: Other DNA sequences of this sample code for an identical CDR3. V and J are TRBV15 and TRBJ1-5, with TRBD1 as a possible D gene (6 bases). The CDR3 loop spans 15 amino acids. Germline CDR1 is LNHNV and CDR2 is YYDKDF (reference sequence). The ends were cut back, 0 bases at V and 1 base at J, with 7 bases in the middle. The CDR3 region is CATSRDRGSNQPQHF. The CDR3 region has the DNA TGTGCCACCAGCAGAGACAGGGGAAGCAATCAGCCCCAGCATTTT.

The chain employs TRBV13 and TRBJ2-2; perhaps TRBD1 as D (6 bases). The V end was cut by 5 bases, the J end by 0 bases, with 10 bases between. The CDR3 covers 15 residues. Germline-derived CDR1 and CDR2 are PRHDT and FYEKMQ (reference sequence). CDR3 residues: CASSTRQANTGELFF. CDR3 sequence (DNA): TGTGCCAGCAGCACGAGACAGGCGAACACCGGGGAGCTGTTTTTT.

The chain uses TRBV11-2 and TRBJ2-7; TRBD1 matches 8 bases. J lost 7 bases, V lost 4 bases, and 9 bases had no gene match. CDR3 size: 14 residues. Germline V gene lookup returns CDR1 SGHAT and CDR2 FQNNGV. CDR3 nucleotide sequence: TGTGCCAGCAGCTCGACAGGGGTGAGAGTTGAGCAGTACTTC. Translation gives CASSSTGVRVEQYF.

In its sample, this clone was seen once. The chain recombines TRBV7-2 with TRBJ1-4; no definite D call. V lost 3 bases and J 4 bases, leaving 12 bases between the germline ends. Germline V CDR1 and CDR2: SGHTA, FQGNSA. The length of the CDR3 is 15 residues. CDR3 DNA sequence: TGTGCCAGCAGCTTTCCCGGGGTTGGTAATGAAAAACTGTTTTTT. It specifies CASSFPGVGNEKLFF. The full variable domain, rest sourced from reference TRBV7-2 and TRBJ1-4, is GAGVSQSPSNKVTEKGKDVELRCDPISGHTALYWYRQSLGQGLEFLIYFQGNSAPDKSGLPSDRFSAERTGGSVSTLTIQRTQQEDSAVYLCASSFPGVGNEKLFFGSGTQLSVL.

J is TRBJ2-7 and V is TRBV7-2, with D perhaps matching TRBD1 (5 bases). There are 15 residues in the CDR3. Looked up from germline, CDR1 is SGHTA and CDR2 is FQGNSA. The ends were cut back, 2 bases at V and 2 bases at J, with 13 bases in the middle. CDR3 residues: CASSLFSTATYEQYF. DNA for the CDR3: TGTGCCAGCAGCTTATTTTCGACAGCCACCTACGAGCAGTACTTC.

The V call is TRBV2, the J call TRBJ2-3; 8 bases are a match to TRBD2. Losses at the gene ends were 6 bases for V and 2 bases for J; bases not matched to a gene: 4. The CDR3 loop spans 14 amino acids. Germline V CDR1 and CDR2: SNHLY, FYNNEI. For the CDR3, the DNA is TGTGCCAGCAGGTCGGGGGGGTACACAGATACGCAGTATTTT. This codes for CASRSGGYTDTQYF. Variable domain in full (rest from reference TRBV2 and TRBJ2-3): EPEVTQTPSHQVTQMGQEVILRCVPISNHLYFYWYRQILGQKVEFLVSFYNNEISEKSEIFDDQFSVERPDGSNFTLKIRSTKLEDSAMYFCASRSGGYTDTQYFGPGTRLTVL.

The chain carries TRBV2 and TRBJ2-5; 8 positions match TRBD1. This CDR3 comprises 13 residues. J was trimmed by 3 bases and V by 5 bases; bases with no gene match: 2. Germline V gives CDR1 SNHLY, CDR2 FYNNEI. The CDR3 nucleotides read TGTGCCAGCAGTCCGACAGGGGAAGAGACCCAGTACTTC. Its translation: CASSPTGEETQYF.

This clone occurred once. The chain is built from TRBV6-1 and TRBJ2-7; TRBD2 aligns across 8 bases. Germline V gene data show CDR1 as MNHNS and CDR2 as SASEGT. This CDR3 region has 16 residues. The V gene end was trimmed by 2 bases and the J gene end by 1 base; junction bases not matched to a gene: 7. CDR3 amino acids: CASSELSGDGSYEQYF. The CDR3 DNA reads as TGTGCCAGCAGTGAACTTAGCGGGGACGGGTCCTACGAGCAGTACTTC.

This clone was counted a few times. The chain employs TRBV7-9 and TRBJ1-1; 8 bases map to TRBD1. Germline trimming cut 2 bases from V and 10 bases from J; bases unmatched to any gene: 9. Germline values: CDR1 SEHNR, CDR2 FQNEAQ (reference sequence). The CDR3 has 14 amino acids. The CDR3 nucleotides read TGTGCCAGCAGCTTAACGCAGACAGGGGTAGCAGCTTTCTTT. Amino acid sequence: CASSLTQTGVAAFF.

This clone appeared a few times. The chain carries TRBV14 and TRBJ2-1; 10 nucleotides line up with TRBD2. The germline V gene has CDR1 SGHDN and CDR2 FVKESK. There are 17 residues in the CDR3. J lost 0 bases, V lost 8 bases, and 10 bases had no gene match. This CDR3 is CASCRSSGGRSYNEQFF. The CDR3 region has the DNA TGTGCCAGCTGCCGGAGTAGCGGGGGGCGCTCCTACAATGAGCAGTTCTTC.

V is TRBV5-1 and J is TRBJ1-1, with 7 nucleotides matching TRBD1. Germline trimming cut 0 bases from V and 3 bases from J; bases unmatched to any gene: 8. The CDR3 runs 16 residues. Per the germline V gene, CDR1 is SGHRS and CDR2 is YFSETQ. CDR3 protein: CASSLEATGTDTEAFF. The CDR3 DNA reads TGCGCCAGCAGCTTGGAGGCGACAGGGACGGACACTGAAGCTTTCTTT.

The CDR3 here is CASSTTGADEQYF. In nucleotides, the CDR3 is TGTGCCAGCAGCACGACTGGGGCCGACGAGCAGTACTTC. The chain uses TRBV6-1 and TRBJ2-7, with TRBD1 as a possible D gene (5 bases). Trimming removed 6 bases at V and 5 bases at J, with 14 bases between. The CDR3 totals 13 residues. The V gene's germline CDR1 is MNHNS and CDR2 SASEGT.

The chain is built from TRBV7-8 and TRBJ2-1, with 9 bases lining up with TRBD2. J gave up 6 bases and V 3 bases, and 12 bases lay outside the gene matches. The CDR3 has 17 residues. The V gene's germline CDR1 is SGHVS and CDR2 FQNEAQ. The CDR3 loop is CASSFFVLAGGRNEQFF. Here the CDR3 DNA reads TGTGCCAGCAGCTTTTTTGTCCTGGCGGGGGGGCGCAATGAGCAGTTCTTC.

J is TRBJ1-2 and V is TRBV19, with D perhaps TRBD1 (6 bases). CDR3 size: 17 residues. Germline CDR1 and CDR2: LNHDA and SQIVND (reference sequence). With 3 bases removed from V and 8 bases from J, the gap between germline ends came to 25 bases. The CDR3 here is CASSILGQGIPLGGYTF. Written as DNA, the CDR3 is TGTGCCAGTAGTATCCTCGGGCAGGGGATCCCGCTTGGAGGCTACACCTTC.